These 7 T cell receptor beta chains share one sample of origin, sequenced in a study of metastatic and nonmetastatic thyroid tumors. TCRdb re-clonotyped the PCR reads via MiXCR. The sample lists 50,000 to 60,000 clones, about a sixth occurring once. Patients underwent thyroid surgery, and none had received any treatment before it. Input material: blood. The receptors shown here come from a female donor with papillary thyroid cancer or a benign thyroid nodule (not recorded which). Some clones in this sample may be carry-over from other donors' samples.

V gene TRBV27 combines with J gene TRBJ2-7; the match to TRBD2 covers 7 bases. The CDR3 spans 15 residues. V trimming: 6 bases; J trimming: 3 bases; junction bases outside the gene matches: 11. Germline V CDR1 and CDR2: MNHEY, SMNVEV (reference sequence). The CDR3 DNA is TGTGCCAGCAGCCCCCTAGCGGATGGTTACTACGAGCAGTACTTC. It translates to CASSPLADGYYEQYF.

The CDR3: CASSYPTTGRNTEAFF. For the CDR3, the DNA is TGTGCCAGCAGTTACCCCACGACGGGGCGGAACACTGAAGCTTTCTTT. V usage is TRBV6-5 and J usage is TRBJ1-1; the D gene is possibly TRBD1 (5 bases). Germline V lookup: CDR1 MNHEY, CDR2 SVGAGI. The V end lost 2 bases, the J end lost 1 base, and 14 bases lay between the germline ends. The CDR3 loop spans 16 amino acids.

This clone was recorded many times. This chain uses TRBV6-2 or TRBV6-3 with TRBJ1-5; D not resolved. From germline, CDR1 is MNHEY and CDR2 SVGEGT. CDR3 size: 16 residues. V was clipped by 2 bases and J by 1 base, with 12 bases between them. The CDR3 here is CASSYGSPHSNQPQHF. For the CDR3, the DNA is TGTGCCAGCAGTTACGGTTCGCCCCACAGCAATCAGCCCCAGCATTTT.

The sample holds a few counts of this clone. The chain carries TRBV6-1 and TRBJ2-7; D perhaps matches TRBD1 (5 bases). Trimming removed 7 bases at V and 3 bases at J, with 16 bases between. The CDR3 spans 14 residues. The germline V gene has CDR1 MNHNS and CDR2 SASEGT. The CDR3 DNA reads TGTGCCAGCAAGCCCGGACACTCAGGCTACGAGCAGTACTTC. Protein: CASKPGHSGYEQYF.

The chain carries TRBV19 and TRBJ1-2; D call uncertain. The V and J ends lost 7 bases and 4 bases respectively, with 10 bases between them. The germline gives CDR1 LNHDA, CDR2 SQIVND (reference sequence). There are 12 residues in the CDR3. The CDR3 DNA reads TGTGCCAGTACCCCGGGTGGCTATGGCTACACCTTC. This encodes CASTPGGYGYTF.

This clone showed up many times. The chain's CDR3 is CASSHGWSGELFF. CDR3 coding DNA: TGTGCCAGCAGCCACGGCTGGTCCGGGGAGCTGTTTTTT. The rearrangement joins TRBV3-1 to TRBJ2-2; D is unresolved. CDR3 length: 13 residues. V shed 3 bases and J shed 6 bases, with 8 bases lying between them. In germline, CDR1 is LGHDT, CDR2 YNNKEL (reference sequence).

V gene TRBV11-1 combines with J gene TRBJ1-1; a weak D match, TRBD1 (5 bases). This CDR3 comprises 16 residues. Trimming took off 5 bases at V and 4 bases at J, with 20 bases between the two ends. Germline V gene sequence: CDR1 SGHAT, CDR2 FQDESV (reference sequence). Here the CDR3 reads CASSPTPLSGGTEAFF. DNA of the CDR3: TGTGCCAGCAGCCCGACCCCCCTCTCTGGGGGCACTGAAGCTTTCTTT.